This TCR beta chain appears in the sequencing data of a study of T cell responses to AZD1222 COVID-19 vaccine. Method: immunoSEQ multiplex PCR; TCRdb's copy keeps in-frame clones and lacks some. The sample has 150,000 to 200,000 clones, 90% to 95% seen once. A remark on this clone: Its antigen is unidentified.

General study points: The donor group comprised mostly white British people and more females; the analysis possibly underestimated clonal diversity. Reportedly, nearly half the spike-specific TCRs target unmutated variant regions. Only five or six AZD1222 recipients tested seropositive at baseline.

This TCR was recovered from an adult in good health. Sample: peripheral blood, taken on day 0 of AZD1222 vaccination.

CDR3: CASSDEWGNNSPLHF. The CDR3 DNA reads TGTGCCAGCAGTGACGAGTGGGGCAATAATTCACCCCTCCACTTT. V usage is TRBV6-4 and J usage is TRBJ1-6, with D tentatively TRBD1 (5 bases). Germline CDR1 MRHNA, CDR2 SNTAGT. The CDR3 contains 15 residues. Deletions cut 2 bases from V and 5 bases from J, with 10 bases between.